The 10 T cell receptor beta chains given below trace back to one sample, sequenced in a study of technical replicates of blood from a handful of donors. The assay was immunoSEQ multiplex PCR, and TCRdb's table has in-frame clones only and misses some. The table records around 17,000 clones, around nine tenths of them present only once. Sequencing was performed on PBMCs. The source is a human donor in good health.

J is TRBJ2-7 and V is TRBV13; D perhaps matches TRBD2 (7 bases). The CDR3 totals 15 residues. Germline lookup yields CDR1 PRHDT and CDR2 FYEKMQ (reference sequence). V was clipped by 5 bases and J by 2 bases, with 16 bases between them. The CDR3 loop is CASSPEGGAPYEQYF. CDR3 DNA sequence: TGTGCCAGCAGCCCAGAAGGGGGGGCGCCCTACGAGCAGTACTTC. Looking up the rest from reference TRBV13 and TRBJ2-7 gives the full variable domain: AAGVIQSPRHLIKEKRETATLKCYPIPRHDTVYWYQQGPGQDPQFLISFYEKMQSDKGSIPDRFSAQQFSDYHSELNMSSLELGDSALYFCASSPEGGAPYEQYFGPGTRLTVT.

The V and J genes are TRBV2 and TRBJ2-7; 9 nucleotides match TRBD1. Looked up from germline, CDR1 is SNHLY and CDR2 is FYNNEI. The CDR3 sequence is 15 residues long. V dropped 5 bases and J dropped 5; count of bases not matched to a gene: 10. CDR3 residues: CASSQTGTGFNEQYF. In DNA, the CDR3 is TGTGCCAGCAGTCAAACCGGGACAGGGTTTAACGAGCAGTACTTC. The complete variable domain, with remaining parts taken from reference TRBV2 and TRBJ2-7, reads EPEVTQTPSHQVTQMGQEVILRCVPISNHLYFYWYRQILGQKVEFLVSFYNNEISEKSEIFDDQFSVERPDGSNFTLKIRSTKLEDSAMYFCASSQTGTGFNEQYFGPGTRLTVT.

The rearrangement links TRBV2 to TRBJ2-1, with TRBD1 matching 7 bases. The trim removed 6 bases at V and 4 bases at J, leaving 6 bases unmatched. Looked up from germline, CDR1 is SNHLY and CDR2 is FYNNEI. CDR3 size: 14 residues. The CDR3 region is CASSSRDSYNEQFF. For the CDR3, the DNA is TGTGCCAGCAGCTCAAGGGACAGTTACAATGAGCAGTTCTTC.

The V call is TRBV18, the J call TRBJ2-4, with a possible D match to TRBD2 (6 bases). Germline CDR1 is KGHSH and CDR2 is LQKENI. V dropped 1 base and J dropped 7 bases, with 11 bases sitting between them. CDR3 length equals 14 residues. As DNA, the CDR3 is TGTGCCAGCTCACCACTCCGTGGGGGGAACATTCAGTACTTC. This sequence encodes CASSPLRGGNIQYF.

The chain links TRBV9 to TRBJ1-2; tentatively, D is TRBD1 (6 bases). V lost 0 bases to trimming and J lost 5 bases, with 17 bases between them. Germline values: CDR1 SGDLS, CDR2 YYNGEE. CDR3 size: 16 residues. The CDR3 nucleotides read TGTGCCAGCAGCGTAGGTGGTGGAGGACAGACATATGGCTACACCTTC. It is translated as CASSVGGGGQTYGYTF.

V gene TRBV6-1 combines with J gene TRBJ1-1; TRBD1 matches 11 bases. The CDR3 runs 15 residues. CDR1 is MNHNS, CDR2 SASEGT, per germline. Losses at the gene ends were 0 bases for V and 4 bases for J; bases not matched to a gene: 1. The CDR3 nucleotides are TGTGCCAGCAGTGAAGCCGGGACAGGGGGCACTGAAGCTTTCTTT. Translating gives CASSEAGTGGTEAFF.

The chain has TRBV6-1 and TRBJ1-1; D is unclear. V was pared by 4 bases and J by 0 bases, with 15 bases between. Germline V gene sequence: CDR1 MNHNS, CDR2 SASEGT. This CDR3 contains 16 residues. CDR3 sequence: CASSVFGSAVNTEAFF. In nucleotides, the CDR3 is TGTGCCAGCAGTGTTTTCGGGTCAGCTGTGAACACTGAAGCTTTCTTT.

In DNA form, the CDR3 reads TGTGCCGGGAGCGGGACACGGAATGAGCAGTTCTTC. Its protein is CAGSGTRNEQFF. The V gene is TRBV6-7, the J gene TRBJ2-1; perhaps TRBD2 as D (7 bases). TRBV6-7 is reported as an ORF; its role is uncertain. The V end was cut by 11 bases, the J end by 7 bases, with 15 bases between. The CDR3 has 12 residues.

V usage is TRBV9 and J usage is TRBJ1-5, with D maybe TRBD1 (5 bases). Germline V gives CDR1 SGDLS, CDR2 YYNGEE. The CDR3 totals 16 residues. V was pared by 0 bases and J by 0 bases, with 10 bases between. The CDR3 DNA reads TGTGCCAGCAGCGTAGTTACAGGTTATAGCAATCAGCCCCAGCATTTT. It yields the protein CASSVVTGYSNQPQHF.

The chain couples TRBV27 to TRBJ2-1; perhaps TRBD2 as D (5 bases). CDR1 is MNHEY and CDR2 is SMNVEV in the germline V gene (reference sequence). CDR3 length: 15 amino acids. Deletions cut 5 bases from V and 7 bases from J, with 18 bases between. CDR3 bases: TGTGCCAGCAGTACCCTAGCAGAGCTGAGGAATGAGCAGTTCTTC. Its translation is CASSTLAELRNEQFF.